These 9 T cell receptor beta chains came from one sample sequenced in a study of human T cells and chemical hapten exposure. TCRdb passed the RACE reads through MiXCR, listing each CDR3 protein once. Of more than 95,000 distinct CDR3 sequences listed, 9.5% to 13% are singletons. Time point reported: patch test 1, 2 weeks after DPC sensitization. Treatment reported: therapeutic diphenylcyclopropenone sensitization with weekly scalp DPC. Specimen: whole blood, collected in connection with sensitization to the hapten diphenylcyclopropenone (DPC). The receptor source for this set is a woman aged 50 to 65 with alopecia areata. Some clones in this sample may be carry-over from other donors' samples.

V and J are TRBV3-1 and TRBJ1-1; D not certain. V was pared by 3 bases and J by 5 bases, with 10 bases between. The CDR3 totals 13 residues. The germline gives CDR1 LGHDT, CDR2 YNNKEL (reference sequence). CDR3 sequence reads: CASSQGVTTEAFF. The CDR3 DNA reads TGTGCCAGCAGCCAGGGAGTGACGACTGAAGCTTTCTTT.

The chain combines TRBV7-9 with TRBJ2-3; D might be TRBD1 (5 bases). Germline loops: CDR1 SEHNR, CDR2 FQNEAQ (reference sequence). The CDR3 extends over 15 amino acids. Deletions cut 4 bases from V and 2 bases from J, with 13 bases between. CDR3 protein: CASSSYRTHTDTQYF. DNA of the CDR3: TGTGCCAGCAGCTCCTACAGGACCCACACAGATACGCAGTATTTT.

The chain joins TRBV11-2 to TRBJ2-5; D uncertain. Trimming pared 4 bases from V and 1 base from J, leaving 13 bases between. CDR1 and CDR2 from the germline V gene are SGHAT and FQNNGV. The CDR3 loop spans 15 amino acids. The CDR3 reads CASSSITESQETQYF. The CDR3 DNA follows: TGTGCCAGCAGCTCCATAACGGAGAGCCAAGAGACCCAGTACTTC. Based on the CDR3 plus reference TRBV11-2 and TRBJ2-5, the full variable domain is EAGVAQSPRYKIIEKRQSVAFWCNPISGHATLYWYQQILGQGPKLLIQFQNNGVVDDSQLPKDRFSAERLKGVDSTLKIQPAKLEDSAVYLCASSSITESQETQYFGPGTRLLVL.

This chain links TRBV7-9 with TRBJ2-1; the match to TRBD2 covers 9 bases. This CDR3 has 14 amino acids. Germline loops: CDR1 SEHNR, CDR2 FQNEAQ (reference sequence). V dropped 2 bases and J dropped 8; count of bases not matched to a gene: 4. The DNA for the CDR3 is TGTGCCAGCAGCTTACTAGCGGGAAACTATGAGCAGTTCTTC. This sequence encodes CASSLLAGNYEQFF.

This clonotype has a count of ten or more. V and J are TRBV7-9 and TRBJ1-5; D not resolved. CDR1 is SEHNR, CDR2 FQNEAQ, per germline (reference sequence). V was clipped by 5 bases and J by 5 bases, with 10 bases between them. The CDR3 is made up of 13 amino acids. The CDR3 sequence is CASSPGRDQPQHF. The CDR3, as DNA: TGTGCCAGCAGCCCCGGACGGGATCAGCCCCAGCATTTT. The variable domain in full, completed from reference TRBV7-9 and TRBJ1-5, reads DTGVSQNPRHKITKRGQNVTFRCDPISEHNRLYWYRQTLGQGPEFLTYFQNEAQLEKSRLLSDRFSAERPKGSFSTLEIQRTEQGDSAMYLCASSPGRDQPQHFGDGTRLSIL.

This clonotype was seen at least ten times. The CDR3: CASSRGQTKETQYF. The CDR3 DNA is TGTGCCAGCAGCCGGGGCCAGACGAAAGAGACCCAGTACTTC. The rearrangement uses TRBV7-2 and TRBJ2-5; perhaps D is TRBD1 or TRBD2 (5 bases each). This CDR3 has 14 residues. Between the trimmed V and J ends, which lost 5 bases and 3 bases, there was a span of 13 bases. Per the germline V gene, CDR1 is SGHTA and CDR2 is FQGNSA. Full variable domain (rest looked up from reference TRBV7-2 and TRBJ2-5): GAGVSQSPSNKVTEKGKDVELRCDPISGHTALYWYRQSLGQGLEFLIYFQGNSAPDKSGLPSDRFSAERTGGSVSTLTIQRTQQEDSAVYLCASSRGQTKETQYFGPGTRLLVL.

This clonotype has a handful of counts. The CDR3 nucleotides are TGTGCCAGCAAAACCGGGACAGGGTACGAGCAGTACTTC. This sequence encodes CASKTGTGYEQYF. The chain links TRBV7-9 to TRBJ2-7; 9 bases agree with TRBD1. The V and J ends lost 7 bases and 4 bases, in that order; junction bases with no gene match: 5. CDR1 and CDR2 from the germline V gene are SEHNR and FQNEAQ (reference sequence). This CDR3 is built from 13 residues.

The sample holds a few counts of this clonotype. The rearrangement uses TRBV27 and TRBJ2-1; the match to TRBD2 covers 10 bases. The germline V gene encodes CDR1 MNHEY and CDR2 SMNVEV (reference sequence). The length of the CDR3 is 15 residues. Trimming removed 8 bases from V and 4 bases from J; junction bases left unmatched: 8. CDR3 amino acids: CASPTSGRGYNEQFF. CDR3 sequence (DNA): TGTGCCAGCCCGACCAGCGGGAGGGGGTACAATGAGCAGTTCTTC.

This clonotype was seen at least ten times. The V call is TRBV28, the J call TRBJ1-1; D is uncertain. V lost 11 bases, J lost 1 base, and 20 bases lay in between. The CDR3 loop spans 15 amino acids. Per germline, CDR1 MDHEN and CDR2 SYDVKM. The CDR3 loop is CAAPIPGFENTEAFF. Written as DNA, the CDR3 is TGTGCCGCTCCCATCCCGGGGTTCGAGAACACTGAAGCTTTCTTT.